The TCR beta chain under discussion was sequenced for a study of T cell responses to AZD1222 COVID-19 vaccine. Study as a whole: Timing groups of about 4 and about 12 weeks for second doses were pooled. Study results and limitations: Two AZD1222 doses significantly raised spike-specific TCR breadth and depth over controls.

Concerning this clone: Its target is unknown.

This CDR3 comprises 15 residues. The ends were cut back, 5 bases at V and 8 bases at J, with 17 bases in the middle. The V gene's germline CDR1 is SGHNT and CDR2 YYREEE (reference sequence). The assay was immunoSEQ multiplex PCR, and TCRdb's table has in-frame clones only and misses some. The sample has just under 95,000 clones, roughly 88% seen once. The V and J genes are TRBV5-4 and TRBJ1-6, with D hard to call. The material sequenced was peripheral blood, taken on day 0 of AZD1222 vaccination. The receptor's source is an adult in good health. The CDR3 is CASRRSVGVDSPLHF. The CDR3, as DNA: TGTGCCAGCAGACGATCTGTTGGTGTGGATTCACCCCTCCACTTT.